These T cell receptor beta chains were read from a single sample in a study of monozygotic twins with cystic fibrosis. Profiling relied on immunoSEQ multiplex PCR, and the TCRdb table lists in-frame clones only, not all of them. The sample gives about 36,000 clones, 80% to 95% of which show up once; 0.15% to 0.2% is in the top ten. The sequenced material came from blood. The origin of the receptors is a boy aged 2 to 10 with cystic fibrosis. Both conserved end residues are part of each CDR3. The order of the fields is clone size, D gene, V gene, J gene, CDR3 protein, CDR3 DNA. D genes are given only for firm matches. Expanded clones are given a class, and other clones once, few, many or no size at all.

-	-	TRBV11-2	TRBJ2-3	CASSLGVRGITDTQYF	TGTGCCAGCAGCTTAGGGGTCAGGGGAATCACAGATACGCAGTATTTT
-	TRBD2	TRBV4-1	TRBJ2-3	CASSQDPLRTSGDSTDTQYF	TGCGCCAGCAGCCAAGACCCTCTCCGGACTAGCGGGGATAGCACAGATACGCAGTATTTT
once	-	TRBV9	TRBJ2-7	CASSVGNPGPYEQYF	TGTGCCAGCAGCGTAGGCAACCCGGGGCCCTACGAGCAGTACTTC
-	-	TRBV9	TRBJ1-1	CASSITGTGTEAFF	TGTGCCAGCAGCATAACCGGGACTGGGACTGAAGCTTTCTTT
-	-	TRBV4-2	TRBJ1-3	CASSQDIEASGNTIYF	TGTGCCAGCAGCCAAGACATAGAGGCTTCTGGAAACACCATATATTTT
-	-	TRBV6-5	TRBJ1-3	CASSYWAGSGNTIYF	TGTGCCAGCAGTTACTGGGCAGGGTCTGGAAACACCATATATTTT
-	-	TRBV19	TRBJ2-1	CASRSSTGETDEQFF	TGTGCCAGTAGGTCGTCGACGGGGGAGACAGATGAGCAGTTCTTC
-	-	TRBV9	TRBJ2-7	CASSEAGTDSYEQYF	TGTGCCAGCAGCGAAGCCGGGACCGATTCCTACGAGCAGTACTTC
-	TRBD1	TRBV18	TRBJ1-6	CASNQGGEESPLHF	TGTGCCAGTAATCAGGGGGGTGAAGAGTCACCCCTCCACTTT
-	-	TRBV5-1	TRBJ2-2	CASSATGSGELFF	TGCGCCAGCAGCGCCACAGGGTCCGGGGAGCTGTTTTTT
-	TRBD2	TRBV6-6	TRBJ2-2	CASSYNGGSGELFF	TGTGCCAGCAGTTACAACGGGGGGTCCGGGGAGCTGTTTTTT
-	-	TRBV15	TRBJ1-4	CATSSGTADEKLFF	TGTGCCACCAGCAGCGGCACAGCCGATGAAAAACTGTTTTTT
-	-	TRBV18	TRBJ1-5	CASSPTSVQPQHF	TGTGCCAGCTCACCAACAAGTGTTCAGCCCCAGCATTTT
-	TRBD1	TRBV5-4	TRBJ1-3	CASSAGTGAGNTIYF	TGTGCCAGCAGTGCGGGGACAGGGGCTGGAAACACCATATATTTT
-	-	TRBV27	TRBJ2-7	CASSLSWDYEQYF	TGTGCCAGCAGTTTATCATGGGATTACGAGCAGTACTTC
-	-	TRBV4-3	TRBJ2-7	CASSPGPSGEAYEQYF	TGCGCCAGCAGCCCCGGGCCGTCCGGGGAGGCCTACGAGCAGTACTTC
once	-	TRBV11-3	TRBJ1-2	CASSFQGSNGYTF	TGTGCCAGCAGCTTCCAGGGGTCAAATGGCTACACCTTC
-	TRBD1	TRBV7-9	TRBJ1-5	CASSSGQGRNQPQHF	TGTGCCAGCAGCTCCGGACAGGGACGGAATCAGCCCCAGCATTTT
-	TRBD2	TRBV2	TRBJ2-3	CASSGLLAGGTDTQYF	TGTGCCAGCAGTGGTTTACTAGCGGGGGGCACAGATACGCAGTATTTT
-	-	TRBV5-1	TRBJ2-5	CASSPPRGAEETQYF	TGCGCCAGCAGCCCCCCCAGGGGGGCGGAGGAGACCCAGTACTTC
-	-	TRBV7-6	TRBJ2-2	CASSLEANTGELFF	TGTGCCAGCAGCTTAGAAGCAAACACCGGGGAGCTGTTTTTT
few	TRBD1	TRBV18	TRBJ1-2	CASSSLTGEYYGYTF	TGTGCCAGCTCATCCCTGACAGGGGAGTACTATGGCTACACCTTC
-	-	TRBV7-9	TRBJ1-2	CASSLGGSYGYTF	TGTGCCAGCAGCTTAGGAGGGAGCTATGGCTACACCTTC
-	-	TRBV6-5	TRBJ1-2	CASSTEGSDYGYTF	TGTGCCAGCAGTACGGAGGGCAGTGACTATGGCTACACCTTC
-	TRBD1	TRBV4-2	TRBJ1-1	CASSQYGTENTEAFF	TGTGCCAGCAGCCAATACGGGACAGAGAACACTGAAGCTTTCTTT
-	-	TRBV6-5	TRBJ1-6	CASSSRGTRPLHF	TGTGCCAGCAGTTCTAGGGGGACCCGACCCCTCCACTTT